The next 11 T cell receptor beta chains were all read from a single sample in a study of T cells after yellow fever vaccination. MiXCR, applied by TCRdb to the 5' RACE reads, yields one record per CDR3 protein. The sample consists of about 350,000 distinct CDR3 sequences, approximately 10% of them appearing once. The sample was PBMCs, taken on the day of the first yellow fever vaccination. These receptors were taken from a man between 18 and 29 years old who received the YFV17D yellow fever vaccine.

There are a few counts of this clonotype. V is TRBV12-3 or TRBV12-4 and J is TRBJ2-4; D not certain. Trimming left V 6 bases short and J 0 bases short, with 12 bases between. The CDR3 has 15 residues. The CDR3 sequence: CASRPVILAKNIQYF. The CDR3 DNA sequence: TGTGCCAGCAGGCCGGTGATACTAGCCAAAAACATTCAGTACTTC.

The chain couples TRBV21-1 to TRBJ2-1; TRBD2 reflects the table's D call only, with no check against the DNA. TRBV21-1 is classified as a pseudogene. The CDR3 extends over 16 amino acids. The CDR3 bases are TGTGCCAGCAGCCCTCTGGTCCCAGGGAGATACAATGAGCAGTTCTTC. Its protein product is CASSPLVPGRYNEQFF.

This sequence joins TRBV24-1 and TRBJ2-4, with TRBD2 matching 14 bases. The junction had 7 bases not matched to a gene; V was cut back by 4 bases and J by 0 bases. Germline-derived CDR1 and CDR2 are KGHDR and SFDVKD. The CDR3 totals 19 residues. The CDR3 reads CATSDPTGLAGVAKNIQYF. Here the CDR3 DNA reads TGTGCCACCAGTGACCCCACGGGACTAGCGGGGGTAGCCAAAAACATTCAGTACTTC.

This clonotype was seen many times. The rearrangement links TRBV12-3 or TRBV12-4 to TRBJ2-3; perhaps TRBD2 as D (5 bases). Trimming left V 6 bases short and J 9 bases short, with 13 bases between. This CDR3 comprises 12 residues. The CDR3 reads CASSPGVGTQYF. The CDR3 DNA reads as TGTGCCAGCAGCCCCGGGGTAGGAACGCAGTATTTT.

This clonotype appeared a few times. The chain joins TRBV30 to TRBJ2-5; 8 bases match TRBD1. Trimming removed 5 bases from V and 3 bases from J; junction bases left unmatched: 2. CDR3 length: 12 amino acids. The germline CDR1 and CDR2 sequences are GTSNPN and SVGIG (reference sequence). The CDR3 loop is CAWGQGKETQYF. CDR3 nucleotide sequence: TGTGCCTGGGGACAGGGAAAAGAGACCCAGTACTTC. The complete variable domain, with remaining parts taken from reference TRBV30 and TRBJ2-5, reads SQTIHQWPATLVQPVGSPLSLECTVEGTSNPNLYWYRQAAGRGLQLLFYSVGIGQISSEVPQNLSASRPQDRQFILSSKKLLLSDSGFYLCAWGQGKETQYFGPGTRLLVL.

This clonotype was detected a few times. The rearrangement joins TRBV6-2 or TRBV6-3 to TRBJ2-1; 12 nucleotides align to TRBD2. There are 16 residues in the CDR3. Germline V gene data show CDR1 as MNHEY and CDR2 as SVGEGT. Trimming cost V 2 bases and J 9 bases; bases outside gene matches: 8. CDR3 DNA: TGTGCCAGCAGTTACGCTAGCGGGGGGGATACAGGTGAGCAGTTCTTC. Protein: CASSYASGGDTGEQFF.

This clonotype was seen only a few times. This may arise from a read error, as a much more abundant clone is one base away. The chain couples TRBV12-3 or TRBV12-4 to TRBJ1-1; TRBD1 matches at 7 bases. With 3 bases clipped from V and 3 bases from J, the junction kept 1 base outside the gene matches. The CDR3 length is 13 residues. The CDR3, as DNA: TGTGCCAGCAGTTTCGACAGGGACACTGAAGCTTTCTTT. Translation: CASSFDRDTEAFF.

This clonotype came up a few times. The chain employs TRBV5-1 and TRBJ2-7, with TRBD2 identical over 14 bases. The CDR3 has 17 amino acids. Germline CDR1 SGHRS, CDR2 YFSETQ. Trimming removed 2 bases from V and 3 bases from J; junction bases left unmatched: 7. The CDR3 sequence is CASSLLPGLAGVYEQYF. As DNA, the CDR3 is TGCGCCAGCAGCTTATTACCGGGACTAGCGGGAGTCTACGAGCAGTACTTC. The full variable domain, completed using reference TRBV5-1 and TRBJ2-7, is KAGVTQTPRYLIKTRGQQVTLSCSPISGHRSVSWYQQTPGQGLQFLFEYFSETQRNKGNFPGRFSGRQFSNSRSEMNVSTLELGDSALYLCASSLLPGLAGVYEQYFGPGTRLTVT.

The count of this clonotype is one. The J gene is TRBJ1-6, the V gene TRBV18; 9 nucleotides match TRBD1. The CDR3 spans 17 residues. Looked up from germline, CDR1 is KGHSH and CDR2 is LQKENI. The junction had 16 bases not matched to a gene; V was cut back by 6 bases and J by 10 bases. This chain's CDR3 is CASSPTAGTGKDSPLHF. CDR3 DNA: TGTGCCAGCTCTCCTACCGCCGGGACAGGGAAAGACTCACCCCTCCACTTT.

Many counts were recorded for this clonotype. CDR3 in amino acids: CASSRQGGSYEQYF. The CDR3 DNA is TGTGCCAGCAGCCGACAGGGGGGCTCCTACGAGCAGTACTTC. The chain has TRBV12-3 or TRBV12-4 and TRBJ2-7; 9 bases fit TRBD1. There are 14 residues in the CDR3. V gave up 6 bases and J gave up 0 bases; unmatched junction bases: 3.

This clonotype was recorded only once. The chain joins TRBV5-1 to TRBJ2-3, with TRBD2 matching 12 bases. Germline CDR1 SGHRS, CDR2 YFSETQ. With V trimmed by 0 bases and J by 2 bases, 10 bases remained unmatched. The CDR3 extends over 19 amino acids. Here the CDR3 reads CASSLGAASGGAITDTQYF. As DNA, the CDR3 is TGCGCCAGCAGCTTGGGTGCGGCTAGCGGGGGGGCGATCACAGATACGCAGTATTTT.